One sample yielded the 32 T cell receptor beta chains listed below, sequenced in a study of OX40 agonist ivuxolimab in advanced cancers. The table came from immunoSEQ multiplex PCR; TCRdb's copy has only in-frame clones and leaves some out. The sample lists around 66,000 clones, about 80% occurring once. Sequencing was performed on CD4+ or CD8+ T cells sorted from blood, taken in a trial of the OX40 agonist ivuxolimab. The origin of the receptors is an adult with an advanced solid tumor such as melanoma, head and neck, liver or kidney cancer.

V and J are TRBV7-2 and TRBJ1-5; TRBD1 matches 8 bases. This CDR3 region has 19 residues. Trimming took 1 base from V and 2 from J; bases not matched to a gene: 13. CDR1 SGHTA and CDR2 FQGNSA come from the germline V gene. The CDR3 nucleotides are TGTGCCAGCAGCTTAGGGCCGGGGCAGGGGGCATTAGGCAATCAGCCCCAGCATTTT. Protein product: CASSLGPGQGALGNQPQHF.

The V and J genes are TRBV20-1 and TRBJ2-5; D remains unclear. This CDR3 comprises 10 residues. V dropped 4 bases and J dropped 3 bases, with 3 bases sitting between them. The V gene's germline CDR1 is DFQATT and CDR2 SNEGSKA (reference sequence). In DNA, the CDR3 is TGCAGTGCTAATAAAGAGACCCAGTACTTC. Protein: CSANKETQYF.

The chain recombines TRBV2 with TRBJ1-6; 7 nucleotides match TRBD1. Unmatched junction bases numbered 9, after V lost 7 bases and J lost 6 bases. Germline CDR1 is SNHLY and CDR2 is FYNNEI. The CDR3 runs to 15 residues. The DNA for the CDR3 is TGTGCCAGCACTATTGGGACAGTAACTAATTCACCCCTCCACTTT. Encoded protein: CASTIGTVTNSPLHF. The full variable domain, rest sourced from reference TRBV2 and TRBJ1-6, is EPEVTQTPSHQVTQMGQEVILRCVPISNHLYFYWYRQILGQKVEFLVSFYNNEISEKSEIFDDQFSVERPDGSNFTLKIRSTKLEDSAMYFCASTIGTVTNSPLHFGNGTRLTVT.

V and J are TRBV6-5 and TRBJ1-1; D is perhaps TRBD1 (6 bases). This CDR3 contains 15 residues. Germline V gene lookup returns CDR1 MNHEY and CDR2 SVGAGI. V was trimmed by 2 bases and J by 6 bases, leaving 16 bases between them. The CDR3 region is CASSYVVPGAPEAFF. The DNA of the CDR3 is TGTGCCAGCAGTTACGTTGTGCCGGGGGCACCTGAAGCTTTCTTT.

The chain recombines TRBV5-6 with TRBJ1-2, with a weak D call TRBD1 (5 bases). There are 13 residues in the CDR3. V lost 2 bases to trimming and J lost 2 bases, with 7 bases between them. From germline, CDR1 is SGHDT and CDR2 YYEEEE. The CDR3 nucleotides read TGTGCCAGCAGCTTCGGGGGAAACTATGGCTACACCTTC. Amino acid sequence: CASSFGGNYGYTF. Full variable domain (missing parts from reference TRBV5-6 and TRBJ1-2): DAGVTQSPTHLIKTRGQQVTLRCSPKSGHDTVSWYQQALGQGPQFIFQYYEEEERQRGNFPDRFSGHQFPNYSSELNVNALLLGDSALYLCASSFGGNYGYTFGSGTRLTVV.

The V and J genes are TRBV5-4 and TRBJ2-2; D may match TRBD1 or TRBD2 (5 bases each). V was cut by 3 bases and J by 4 bases, with 13 bases left in between. This CDR3 is built from 15 residues. CDR1 is SGHNT and CDR2 is YYREEE in the germline V gene (reference sequence). The CDR3 loop is CASSWGKGFTGELFF. The CDR3 DNA follows: TGTGCCAGCAGCTGGGGGAAAGGGTTCACCGGGGAGCTGTTTTTT.

The J gene is TRBJ1-5, the V gene TRBV4-1, with D unclear. Trimming shortened V by 0 bases and J by 6 bases, and 9 bases separated the two germline ends. The V gene's germline CDR1 is MGHRA and CDR2 YSYEKL. The CDR3 contains 14 residues. CDR3 DNA sequence: TGCGCCAGCAGCCAAGATAATTTCGGTCAGCCCCAGCATTTT. This sequence encodes CASSQDNFGQPQHF.

The J gene is TRBJ2-7, the V gene TRBV11-1; 7 bases map to TRBD1. With 4 bases clipped from V and 2 bases from J, the junction kept 14 bases outside the gene matches. This CDR3 region has 17 residues. Germline CDR1 is SGHAT and CDR2 is FQDESV (reference sequence). CDR3 sequence reads: CASSSYYTGTATYEQYF. Written as DNA, the CDR3 is TGTGCCAGCAGCTCGTACTACACCGGGACAGCGACCTACGAGCAGTACTTC.

The chain has TRBV6-5 and TRBJ2-7; 12 bases match TRBD1. This CDR3 has 14 residues. V was pared by 5 bases and J by 7 bases, with 6 bases of the junction left unmatched. Germline V gene sequence: CDR1 MNHEY, CDR2 SVGAGI. The CDR3 sequence is CASSPGQGASEQYF. The CDR3 nucleotides read TGTGCCAGCAGTCCGGGACAGGGGGCAAGTGAGCAGTACTTC.

This chain connects TRBV7-2 to TRBJ1-4, with D possibly TRBD1 on 5 matching bases. The CDR3 runs to 15 residues. CDR1 and CDR2 (germline): SGHTA, FQGNSA. Deletions cut 1 base from V and 2 bases from J, with 8 bases between. The CDR3 spells CASSLEAGTNEKLFF. CDR3 coding DNA: TGTGCCAGCAGCTTAGAGGCAGGGACTAATGAAAAACTGTTTTTT.

In its sample, this clone was seen once. This chain connects TRBV5-6 to TRBJ2-5, with 11 bases aligning to TRBD1. The CDR3 runs 15 residues. The V gene end was trimmed by 2 bases and the J gene end by 4 bases; junction bases not matched to a gene: 4. Looked up from germline, CDR1 is SGHDT and CDR2 is YYEEEE. Written as DNA, the CDR3 is TGTGCCAGCAGCTTCGGACAGGGGGCTGCAGAGACCCAGTACTTC. Amino acids: CASSFGQGAAETQYF.

V and J are TRBV5-1 and TRBJ1-4; D is ambiguous. Trimming removed 0 bases from V and 0 bases from J, with 3 bases in between. Per germline, CDR1 SGHRS and CDR2 YFSETQ. The length of the CDR3 is 14 residues. The CDR3 sequence is CASSLGTTNEKLFF. CDR3 nucleotide sequence: TGCGCCAGCAGCTTGGGCACAACTAATGAAAAACTGTTTTTT.

The chain carries TRBV21-1 and TRBJ2-5; the tabulated D call, TRBD2, remains unverified against the DNA. TRBV21-1 is tagged as a pseudogene. CDR3 length: 16 residues. CDR3 coding DNA: TGTGCCAGCAGCAAACCCCGACTGGGCGGGGGAGAGACCCAGTACTTC. Protein sequence: CASSKPRLGGGETQYF.

The V call is TRBV28, the J call TRBJ2-7, with D tentatively TRBD2 (5 bases). The CDR3 runs 12 residues. Per germline, CDR1 MDHEN and CDR2 SYDVKM. V lost 8 bases and J lost 0, with 8 bases in between. CDR3 nucleotides: TGTGCCAGCTTGGGGAGCTCCTACGAGCAGTACTTC. It specifies CASLGSSYEQYF.

The chain employs TRBV15 and TRBJ1-2, with 9 positions matching TRBD1. The CDR3 sequence is 16 residues long. Looked up from germline, CDR1 is LNHNV and CDR2 is YYDKDF (reference sequence). The junction had 13 bases not matched to a gene; V was cut back by 8 bases and J by 3 bases. CDR3 nucleotides: TGTGCCACCGCACAGTGGGACACAGGGGGCGACTATGGCTACACCTTC. Translated, it gives CATAQWDTGGDYGYTF.

The chain recombines TRBV5-4 with TRBJ1-1; the D is unclear. The CDR3 spans 13 residues. Germline values: CDR1 SGHNT, CDR2 YYREEE (reference sequence). Trimming cost V 4 bases and J 4 bases, with 11 bases left between them. CDR3 region: CASSQKIGTEAFF. CDR3 sequence (DNA): TGTGCCAGCAGCCAAAAAATTGGCACTGAAGCTTTCTTT.

J is TRBJ2-7 and V is TRBV19; D remains ambiguous. The V end lost 6 bases, the J end lost 2 bases, and 14 bases lay between the germline ends. CDR3 size: 14 residues. Germline CDR1 is LNHDA and CDR2 is SQIVND (reference sequence). CDR3 coding DNA: TGTGCCAGTAGGGCCACTCTCCCCCCCTACGAGCAGTACTTC. It codes for CASRATLPPYEQYF.

This sequence joins TRBV11-2 and TRBJ2-5; D remains ambiguous. In germline, CDR1 is SGHAT, CDR2 FQNNGV. The CDR3 extends over 15 amino acids. The V end lost 0 bases, the J end lost 5 bases, and 13 bases lay between the germline ends. In nucleotides, the CDR3 is TGTGCCAGCAGCTTAGATACCCTCTCCAGGGAGACCCAGTACTTC. It is translated as CASSLDTLSRETQYF.

V is TRBV7-8 and J is TRBJ2-7; TRBD1 matches 8 bases. The CDR3 is 12 amino acids. Per germline, CDR1 SGHVS and CDR2 FQNEAQ. V was pared by 4 bases and J by 5 bases, with 1 base of the junction left unmatched. The CDR3 DNA is TGTGCCAGCAGCTGGACAGGGAACGAGCAGTACTTC. Translating gives CASSWTGNEQYF.

V gene TRBV5-1 combines with J gene TRBJ1-6; 12 nucleotides line up with TRBD1. The CDR3 spans 15 residues. CDR1 and CDR2 from the germline V gene are SGHRS and YFSETQ. The V gene end was trimmed by 4 bases and the J gene end by 7 bases; junction bases not matched to a gene: 3. The CDR3 DNA is TGCGCCAGCAGCGGGACAGGGGGCGTAAATTCACCCCTCCACTTT. Translation: CASSGTGGVNSPLHF.

The chain recombines TRBV2 with TRBJ1-2; the match to TRBD1 covers 8 bases. J gave up 2 bases and V 7 bases, and 18 bases lay outside the gene matches. This CDR3 has 18 amino acids. Germline V gives CDR1 SNHLY, CDR2 FYNNEI. The CDR3 DNA sequence: TGTGCCAGCACCAACGGGGAGGGAAGGACAGGGATCAACTATGGCTACACCTTC. This codes for CASTNGEGRTGINYGYTF.

This clone has just a few counts. The rearrangement links TRBV6-5 to TRBJ1-6; D not resolved. V shed 1 base and J shed 13 bases, with 14 bases lying between them. This CDR3 region has 14 residues. Germline V lookup: CDR1 MNHEY, CDR2 SVGAGI. The CDR3 is CASSYFRRESPLHF. The CDR3 DNA follows: TGTGCCAGCAGTTACTTTAGGCGGGAGTCGCCCCTCCACTTT.

The genes are TRBV6-1 and TRBJ1-4, with 11 nucleotides matching TRBD1. Per the germline V gene, CDR1 is MNHNS and CDR2 is SASEGT. The CDR3 is 14 amino acids. J gave up 7 bases and V 6 bases, and 4 bases lay outside the gene matches. CDR3 coding DNA: TGTGCCAGCAGCGCGGGACAGGGGGGTGAAAAACTGTTTTTT. Translation: CASSAGQGGEKLFF.

The V call is TRBV6-5, the J call TRBJ1-1, with D hard to call. The CDR3 has 14 amino acids. Trimming removed 5 bases from V and 1 base from J, with 11 bases in between. The germline V gene encodes CDR1 MNHEY and CDR2 SVGAGI. The CDR3 DNA follows: TGTGCCAGCAGTCCATCTAACAGGAACACTGAAGCTTTCTTT. Translating it yields CASSPSNRNTEAFF.

CDR3 nucleotide sequence: TGTGCCAGCAGCCCCAATCTGAGCGGGGTTGGGGGGGAGACCCAGTACTTC. Translating it yields CASSPNLSGVGGETQYF. The rearrangement joins TRBV7-2 to TRBJ2-5, with TRBD2 matching 7 bases. The germline V gene encodes CDR1 SGHTA and CDR2 FQGNSA. The V gene end was trimmed by 5 bases and the J gene end by 5 bases; junction bases not matched to a gene: 17. The CDR3 consists of 17 residues.

This rearrangement joins TRBV29-1 to TRBJ2-3; 8 nucleotides agree with TRBD1. Germline V lookup: CDR1 SQVTM, CDR2 ANQGSEA. This CDR3 contains 16 residues. Trimming at V came to 3 bases and at J to 7 bases, leaving 15 bases not matched to a gene. The CDR3 here is CSVDEFRTGPGNTQYF. The CDR3 DNA sequence: TGCAGCGTTGATGAGTTCAGGACAGGGCCCGGGAATACGCAGTATTTT.

Here the CDR3 reads CASSLGPMGEKLFF. The CDR3 bases are TGTGCCAGCAGCTTGGGACCTATGGGCGAAAAACTGTTTTTT. J is TRBJ1-4 and V is TRBV5-6; no reliable D call. Germline values: CDR1 SGHDT, CDR2 YYEEEE. This CDR3 spans 14 amino acids. Trimming shortened V by 0 bases and J by 8 bases, and 11 bases separated the two germline ends.

In this sample, this clone turned up once. The chain carries TRBV4-3 and TRBJ1-1, with a tentative D call TRBD1 (5 bases). Germline V CDR1 and CDR2: LGHNA, YSLEER. V lost 5 bases, J lost 7 bases, and 17 bases lay in between. The CDR3 contains 14 residues. In DNA form, the CDR3 reads TGCGCCAGCAGCAGCCTGATGGGGGGGGTTGAAGCTTTCTTT. Translating it yields CASSSLMGGVEAFF.

This chain uses TRBV6-6 with TRBJ2-1; no reliable D call. This CDR3 has 16 residues. Germline lookup yields CDR1 MNHNY and CDR2 SVGAGI (reference sequence). The ends were cut back, 2 bases at V and 7 bases at J, with 18 bases in the middle. The CDR3 reads CASSYRQARDDNEQFF. Here the CDR3 DNA reads TGTGCCAGCAGTTACCGGCAGGCCCGAGATGATAATGAGCAGTTCTTC.

This chain links TRBV9 with TRBJ2-1, with D possibly TRBD2 on 5 matching bases. Germline-derived CDR1 and CDR2 are SGDLS and YYNGEE. This CDR3 has 13 residues. Trimming took off 3 bases at V and 9 bases at J, with 13 bases between the two ends. CDR3 sequence: CASSERTGSEQFF. For the CDR3, the DNA is TGTGCCAGCAGCGAACGAACGGGGTCTGAGCAGTTCTTC.

This chain joins TRBV20-1 and TRBJ2-3; D perhaps matches TRBD2 (5 bases). This CDR3 is 11 amino acids long. Deletions cut 7 bases from V and 0 bases from J, with 5 bases between. In germline, CDR1 is DFQATT, CDR2 SNEGSKA (reference sequence). CDR3 DNA sequence: TGCAGTGGGACTAGCACAGATACGCAGTATTTT. It codes for CSGTSTDTQYF.

This chain joins TRBV5-6 and TRBJ2-7; the D is unclear. CDR1 is SGHDT and CDR2 is YYEEEE in the germline V gene. Between the trimmed V and J ends, which lost 0 bases and 2 bases, there was a span of 12 bases. CDR3 size: 15 residues. The CDR3 DNA is TGTGCCAGCAGCTTGGTAGGGTCGGGTCCCTACGAGCAGTACTTC. Encoded protein: CASSLVGSGPYEQYF.